The rows below give T cell receptor beta chains drawn from one sample of a study of metastatic and nonmetastatic thyroid tumors. TCRdb redid the clone calls on the PCR reads using MiXCR. The sample includes around 4,200 clones, around 35% of them seen just once. Sequenced input: adjacent normal tissue. These receptors were collected from a male donor with papillary thyroid cancer or a benign thyroid nodule (not recorded which). Some clones in this sample may be carry-over from other donors' samples. CDR3s include the opening cysteine and the closing phenylalanine or tryptophan. The D gene is left open where the match is weak. Rows give clone size only sometimes, using once, few, many, or a class for an expanded clone.

abundance: medium-sized
j_gene: TRBJ2-5
v_gene: TRBV25-1
d_gene: .
CDR3nt: TGTGCCAGCGGTCCCGGGGGTACGGAAGAGACCCAGTACTTC
CDR3aa: CASGPGGTEETQYF

abundance: .
j_gene: TRBJ1-5
v_gene: TRBV5-5
d_gene: .
CDR3nt: TGTGCCAGCAGGTTTGCCGCGGGAGATAGCAATCAGCCCCAGCATTTT
CDR3aa: CASRFAAGDSNQPQHF

abundance: few
j_gene: TRBJ2-1
v_gene: TRBV24-1
d_gene: .
CDR3nt: TGTGCCACCAGTGACACCGGGACCGGACTCTACAATGAGCAGTTCTTC
CDR3aa: CATSDTGTGLYNEQFF

abundance: .
j_gene: TRBJ2-7
v_gene: TRBV7-6
d_gene: .
CDR3nt: TGTGCCAGCAGCTTAGAGGGCAGAGGCTACGAGCAGTACTTC
CDR3aa: CASSLEGRGYEQYF

abundance: .
j_gene: TRBJ2-2
v_gene: TRBV30
d_gene: TRBD1
CDR3nt: TGTGCCTGGAGTCCATGGACAGGGGCCGGGGAGCTGTTTTTT
CDR3aa: CAWSPWTGAGELFF

abundance: .
j_gene: TRBJ1-4
v_gene: TRBV11-2
d_gene: .
CDR3nt: TGTGCCAGCAGCTCCGAGGAGCTCGAAAAACTGTTTTTT
CDR3aa: CASSSEELEKLFF

abundance: few
j_gene: TRBJ1-5
v_gene: TRBV30
d_gene: .
CDR3nt: TGTGCCTGGAGTGTAAATGGGGCTAGCAATCAGCCCCAGCATTTT
CDR3aa: CAWSVNGASNQPQHF

abundance: few
j_gene: TRBJ1-6
v_gene: TRBV11-2
d_gene: .
CDR3nt: TGTGCCAGCAGCTTAGGGGTAGGGTCGGCACCCCTCCACTTT
CDR3aa: CASSLGVGSAPLHF

abundance: .
j_gene: TRBJ1-2
v_gene: TRBV28
d_gene: TRBD1
CDR3nt: TGTGCCAGCAGCTCACAAGGGACAGGCTATGGCTACACCTTC
CDR3aa: CASSSQGTGYGYTF

abundance: .
j_gene: TRBJ2-1
v_gene: TRBV7-2
d_gene: TRBD1
CDR3nt: TGTGCCAGTAGGGACAGGCCTTACAATGAGCAGTTCTTC
CDR3aa: CASRDRPYNEQFF

abundance: .
j_gene: TRBJ2-7
v_gene: TRBV5-1
d_gene: TRBD2
CDR3nt: TGCGCCAGCAGCTCGACTAGCGGGACCTACGAGCAGTACTTC
CDR3aa: CASSSTSGTYEQYF

abundance: .
j_gene: TRBJ2-5
v_gene: TRBV27
d_gene: TRBD2
CDR3nt: TGTGCCAGCAGCATCTCTTCCGGGAGGCAAGAGACCCAGTACTTC
CDR3aa: CASSISSGRQETQYF

abundance: .
j_gene: TRBJ1-2
v_gene: TRBV6-1
d_gene: .
CDR3nt: TGTGCCAGCACAGGGGCCCTGGTCTATGGCTACACCTTC
CDR3aa: CASTGALVYGYTF

abundance: few
j_gene: TRBJ1-4
v_gene: TRBV12-3/TRBV12-4
d_gene: TRBD1
CDR3nt: TGTGCCAGCAGGAACCCGACAGGGAATGAAAAACTGTTTTTT
CDR3aa: CASRNPTGNEKLFF

abundance: once
j_gene: TRBJ1-1
v_gene: TRBV20-1
d_gene: .
CDR3nt: TGCAGTGCTAGAGGGTCCGGACTTATGAACACTGAAGCTTTCTTT
CDR3aa: CSARGSGLMNTEAFF

abundance: few
j_gene: TRBJ2-7
v_gene: TRBV15
d_gene: .
CDR3nt: TGTGCCACCAGCGTTGACAGGTCCTACGAGCAGTACTTC
CDR3aa: CATSVDRSYEQYF

abundance: few
j_gene: TRBJ1-6
v_gene: TRBV5-1
d_gene: .
CDR3nt: TGCGCCAGCAGCTTGATTGAGGCAGGTGATTCACCCCTCCACTTT
CDR3aa: CASSLIEAGDSPLHF

abundance: .
j_gene: TRBJ1-1
v_gene: TRBV13
d_gene: TRBD1
CDR3nt: TGTGCCAGCAGGGCAGGGGGGTCGGGCACTGAAGCTTTCTTT
CDR3aa: CASRAGGSGTEAFF

abundance: .
j_gene: TRBJ1-2
v_gene: TRBV11-2
d_gene: .
CDR3nt: TGTGCCAGCAGATGGGCGGCGGACTATGGCTACACCTTC
CDR3aa: CASRWAADYGYTF

abundance: once
j_gene: TRBJ2-1
v_gene: TRBV11-2
d_gene: TRBD2
CDR3nt: TGTGCCAGCAGCTACCGGCGGACTAGCGGGAGTCTTTACAATGAGCAGTTCTTC
CDR3aa: CASSYRRTSGSLYNEQFF

abundance: .
j_gene: TRBJ2-2
v_gene: TRBV6-2/TRBV6-3
d_gene: .
CDR3nt: TGTGCCAGCGGGCAGGTACCAACCGGGGAGCTGTTTTTT
CDR3aa: CASGQVPTGELFF

abundance: .
j_gene: TRBJ1-4
v_gene: TRBV24-1
d_gene: .
CDR3nt: TGTGCCACCAGTGATAGCCGACGAGAAAATGAAAAACTGTTTTTT
CDR3aa: CATSDSRRENEKLFF

abundance: few
j_gene: TRBJ2-7
v_gene: TRBV6-1
d_gene: .
CDR3nt: TGTGCCTGCAGTCCCCGACCCACTAGCTACGAGCAGTACTTC
CDR3aa: CACSPRPTSYEQYF

abundance: .
j_gene: TRBJ1-5
v_gene: TRBV20-1
d_gene: TRBD1
CDR3nt: TGCAGTGCTAGAGATTTCGAGACAGGGGGCTCGGGGAGCAATCAGCCCCAGCATTTT
CDR3aa: CSARDFETGGSGSNQPQHF

abundance: .
j_gene: TRBJ1-6
v_gene: TRBV27
d_gene: TRBD1
CDR3nt: TGTGCCAGCAGTTTAGCGCCCCCAGGGGGGAGCAATTCACAACTCCACTTT
CDR3aa: CASSLAPPGGSNSQLHF

abundance: .
j_gene: TRBJ1-2
v_gene: TRBV5-1
d_gene: TRBD1
CDR3nt: TGCGCCAGCAGCCACGGACAGGGTTACTATGGCTACACCTTC
CDR3aa: CASSHGQGYYGYTF

abundance: few
j_gene: TRBJ2-1
v_gene: TRBV12-3/TRBV12-4
d_gene: TRBD1
CDR3nt: TGTGCCAGCAGTCCGAGACAGGGAAGGGGCCTGGAGAGGCAGTTCTTC
CDR3aa: CASSPRQGRGLERQFF

abundance: .
j_gene: TRBJ1-1
v_gene: TRBV20-1
d_gene: .
CDR3nt: TGCAGTGCTAGAGTTAACACTGAAGCTTTCTTT
CDR3aa: CSARVNTEAFF

abundance: .
j_gene: TRBJ1-2
v_gene: TRBV12-3/TRBV12-4
d_gene: .
CDR3nt: TGTGCCAGCAGTTTGTCAGGGTTTGGTGGCTACACCTTC
CDR3aa: CASSLSGFGGYTF

abundance: .
j_gene: TRBJ1-1
v_gene: TRBV11-3
d_gene: .
CDR3nt: TGTGCCAGCAGCTTAGAGGGGCCCACTGAAGCTTTCTTT
CDR3aa: CASSLEGPTEAFF

abundance: few
j_gene: TRBJ2-7
v_gene: TRBV7-2
d_gene: TRBD2
CDR3nt: TGTGCCAGCAGCCCCTGGACTAGCGGGAGCGAGCAGTACTTC
CDR3aa: CASSPWTSGSEQYF

abundance: .
j_gene: TRBJ2-7
v_gene: TRBV27
d_gene: .
CDR3nt: TGTGCCAGCAGTTCAGAGGCGGACCCACACTCCTACGAGCAGTACTTC
CDR3aa: CASSSEADPHSYEQYF

abundance: large
j_gene: TRBJ2-3
v_gene: TRBV11-2
d_gene: .
CDR3nt: TGTGCCAGCAGCTATGGCCCTAAGTCAGATACGCAGTATTTT
CDR3aa: CASSYGPKSDTQYF

abundance: few
j_gene: TRBJ2-5
v_gene: TRBV2
d_gene: TRBD2
CDR3nt: TGTGCCAGCAGTAGCCAACTAGCGGGAGGGGAGACCCAGTACTTC
CDR3aa: CASSSQLAGGETQYF

abundance: .
j_gene: TRBJ2-2
v_gene: TRBV11-3
d_gene: .
CDR3nt: TGTGCCAGCAGCCCCATCCGTGGCAGGGACACCGTGGAGCTGTTTTTT
CDR3aa: CASSPIRGRDTVELFF

abundance: few
j_gene: TRBJ2-2
v_gene: TRBV19
d_gene: .
CDR3nt: TGTGCCAGTAGTCAGGGGACGTCGGGGGAGCTGTTTTTT
CDR3aa: CASSQGTSGELFF

abundance: .
j_gene: TRBJ2-7
v_gene: TRBV19
d_gene: TRBD1
CDR3nt: TGTGCCAGTAGTACCCAGGGGGCCCCTCCCTACGAGCAGTACTTC
CDR3aa: CASSTQGAPPYEQYF

abundance: .
j_gene: TRBJ1-1
v_gene: TRBV5-1
d_gene: TRBD1
CDR3nt: TGCGCCAGCATCTTGGGACAGGGCTCGAACACTGAAGCTTTCTTT
CDR3aa: CASILGQGSNTEAFF

abundance: .
j_gene: TRBJ2-2
v_gene: TRBV28
d_gene: .
CDR3nt: TGTGCCAGCAGTCCCGGGATCCTAAACACCGGGGAGCTGTTTTTT
CDR3aa: CASSPGILNTGELFF

abundance: few
j_gene: TRBJ2-5
v_gene: TRBV19
d_gene: .
CDR3nt: TGTGCCAGCACGCTAGGGGAGACCCAGTACTTC
CDR3aa: CASTLGETQYF

abundance: few
j_gene: TRBJ1-3
v_gene: TRBV6-5
d_gene: .
CDR3nt: TGTGCCAGCAGTTACAGCGTGACCTCTGGAAACACCATATATTTT
CDR3aa: CASSYSVTSGNTIYF

abundance: medium-sized
j_gene: TRBJ1-1
v_gene: TRBV5-6
d_gene: TRBD1
CDR3nt: TGTGCCAGCAGCCCGGGGGGACAGGGGAGAACTGAAGCTTTCTTT
CDR3aa: CASSPGGQGRTEAFF

abundance: .
j_gene: TRBJ2-7
v_gene: TRBV27
d_gene: .
CDR3nt: TGTGCCAGCAGTACCCCGGGACTGAACTCCTACGAGCAGTACTTC
CDR3aa: CASSTPGLNSYEQYF

abundance: .
j_gene: TRBJ2-3
v_gene: TRBV28
d_gene: TRBD1
CDR3nt: TGTGCCAGCAGTTATCCCAACAGGGGCCCTGGAGGAGATACGCAGTATTTT
CDR3aa: CASSYPNRGPGGDTQYF

abundance: few
j_gene: TRBJ2-7
v_gene: TRBV27
d_gene: .
CDR3nt: TGTGCCAGCAGCAGGACAGCCTCCTACGAGCAGTACTTC
CDR3aa: CASSRTASYEQYF

abundance: .
j_gene: TRBJ1-1
v_gene: TRBV27
d_gene: .
CDR3nt: TGTGCCAGAAGTATAGGCAGGGGAACTGAAGCGTTCTTT
CDR3aa: CARSIGRGTEAFF

abundance: few
j_gene: TRBJ1-5
v_gene: TRBV6-2/TRBV6-3
d_gene: .
CDR3nt: TGTGCCAGCAGTTGGGGGACCGATAGCAATCAGCCCCAGCATTTT
CDR3aa: CASSWGTDSNQPQHF

abundance: .
j_gene: TRBJ1-2
v_gene: TRBV2
d_gene: TRBD1
CDR3nt: TGTGCCCGGGGGGACAGGGGGAATGGCTACACCTTC
CDR3aa: CARGDRGNGYTF

abundance: .
j_gene: TRBJ2-2
v_gene: TRBV7-6
d_gene: .
CDR3nt: TGTGCCAGCAGCCCGGAGGTCACCGGGGAGCTGTTTTTT
CDR3aa: CASSPEVTGELFF

abundance: few
j_gene: TRBJ1-4
v_gene: TRBV27
d_gene: .
CDR3nt: TGTGCCAGCAGTTTTGGAGGGGGTGTGGAAAAACTGTTTTTT
CDR3aa: CASSFGGGVEKLFF

abundance: .
j_gene: TRBJ2-7
v_gene: TRBV4-2
d_gene: TRBD2
CDR3nt: TGTGCCAGCAGCCAAGATGGGCTAGCGGGGGTACGTTACGAGCAGTACTTC
CDR3aa: CASSQDGLAGVRYEQYF

abundance: .
j_gene: TRBJ1-1
v_gene: TRBV5-1
d_gene: .
CDR3nt: TGCGCCAGCAGCTTGGTTGGGGTGGGGAACACTGAAGCTTTCTTT
CDR3aa: CASSLVGVGNTEAFF

abundance: .
j_gene: TRBJ2-7
v_gene: TRBV7-2
d_gene: TRBD2
CDR3nt: TGTGCCAGCAGCTCCCACACACTAGCGGAGCAGTACTTC
CDR3aa: CASSSHTLAEQYF

abundance: few
j_gene: TRBJ2-3
v_gene: TRBV2
d_gene: TRBD2
CDR3nt: TGTGCCAGCAGGCCTAGCGGGAGTGTTGATACGCAGTATTTT
CDR3aa: CASRPSGSVDTQYF